These 17 T cell receptor beta chains share one sample of origin, sequenced in a study of T-cell reconstitution after alpha-beta-depleted transplantation in children. Preparation of the TCRbeta library was carried out with unique molecular identifiers. MiXCR was run by TCRdb on the PCR reads, yielding one entry per CDR3 protein. This sample carries 300,000 to 350,000 distinct CDR3 sequences, roughly 21% of them seen once, and the ten largest clones take 10% to 11%. Sequenced here: PBMCs, mostly from graft donor cells, sampled 180 days after TCRalphabeta/CD19-depleted stem cell transplant. The receptors originated from a male patient under 18 who had a stem cell transplant for acute lymphoblastic leukemia, so the T cells may come from the graft donor.

This clonotype was seen repeatedly, ten times or more. The rearrangement joins TRBV7-7 to TRBJ2-5; possibly TRBD2 for D (5 bases). Germline V gene lookup returns CDR1 SSHAT and CDR2 FNYEAQ (reference sequence). The V and J ends lost 1 base and 2 bases respectively, with 5 bases between them. This CDR3 spans 13 amino acids. The CDR3 loop is CASSLGLQETQYF. DNA for the CDR3: TGTGCCAGCAGCTTAGGACTACAAGAGACCCAGTACTTC.

The table lists this clonotype with a few counts. The chain links TRBV24-1 to TRBJ1-5, with 7 nucleotides matching TRBD1. The CDR3 totals 19 residues. Trimming cost V 5 bases and J 2 bases; bases outside gene matches: 17. Germline assignment: CDR1 KGHDR and CDR2 SFDVKD. CDR3 DNA sequence: TGTGCCACCAGTGGCTCGACAGGGAAATTATTCGGGGGCAATCAGCCCCAGCATTTT. Protein product: CATSGSTGKLFGGNQPQHF.

This chain's CDR3 is CAVASGRAGETQYF. CDR3 DNA: TGTGCCGTGGCCAGCGGGAGGGCCGGTGAGACCCAGTACTTC. V is TRBV12-3 or TRBV12-4 and J is TRBJ2-5, with 10 bases that match TRBD2. V was clipped by 11 bases and J by 5 bases; unmatched bases: 11. This CDR3 is built from 14 residues.

This clonotype appeared once. The gene calls are TRBV28 and TRBJ2-7; 7 positions match TRBD2. Per germline, CDR1 MDHEN and CDR2 SYDVKM. J gave up 4 bases and V 3 bases, and 6 bases lay outside the gene matches. This CDR3 contains 14 residues. As DNA, the CDR3 is TGTGCCAGCAGTTTTTGGGGGGGGTGGTACGAGCAGTACTTC. Amino acid sequence: CASSFWGGWYEQYF.

The chain employs TRBV5-1 and TRBJ2-5; 10 positions agree with TRBD1. Germline V gives CDR1 SGHRS, CDR2 YFSETQ. J was trimmed by 5 bases and V by 4 bases; bases with no gene match: 5. This CDR3 contains 14 residues. CDR3 DNA: TGCGCCAGCAGCCCCGGGACAGGGGTGGAGACCCAGTACTTC. It specifies CASSPGTGVETQYF.

The chain is built from TRBV15 and TRBJ1-5, with 8 bases lining up with TRBD1. The germline V gene encodes CDR1 LNHNV and CDR2 YYDKDF (reference sequence). This CDR3 region has 15 residues. V shed 3 bases, J shed 9 bases, and the junction held 10 bases outside the gene matches. CDR3 sequence (DNA): TGTGCCACCAGCAGGGGGAGGACAGGGATCCGGCCCCAGCATTTT. Protein product: CATSRGRTGIRPQHF. Drawing the rest from reference TRBV15 and TRBJ1-5, the complete variable domain is DAMVIQNPRYQVTQFGKPVTLSCSQTLNHNVMYWYQQKSSQAPKLLFHYYDKDFNNEADTPDNFQSRRPNTSFCFLDIRSPGLGDTAMYLCATSRGRTGIRPQHFGDGTRLSIL.

This clonotype came up a few times. The genes are TRBV7-8 and TRBJ2-4; 9 positions match TRBD2. Germline lookup yields CDR1 SGHVS and CDR2 FQNEAQ. J was trimmed by 0 bases and V by 1 base; bases with no gene match: 13. This CDR3 spans 20 amino acids. CDR3 in DNA: TGTGCCAGCAGCTTAGTCCCTAGCGGGGCGACGCTCTTAGCCAAAAACATTCAGTACTTC. As protein: CASSLVPSGATLLAKNIQYF.

This clonotype was seen only a few times. The chain combines TRBV3-1 with TRBJ1-3, with D perhaps TRBD1 (6 bases). The CDR3 totals 16 residues. V was clipped by 3 bases and J by 0 bases, with 12 bases between them. CDR1 LGHDT and CDR2 YNNKEL come from the germline V gene (reference sequence). CDR3 DNA sequence: TGTGCCAGCAGCCAGAGAAGGACAGCCTCTGGAAACACCATATATTTT. This encodes CASSQRRTASGNTIYF. The full variable domain, completed using reference TRBV3-1 and TRBJ1-3, is DTAVSQTPKYLVTQMGNDKSIKCEQNLGHDTMYWYKQDSKKFLKIMFSYNNKELIINETVPNRFSPKSPDKAHLNLHINSLELGDSAVYFCASSQRRTASGNTIYFGEGSWLTVV.

This chain connects TRBV4-2 to TRBJ2-4; D might be TRBD2 (5 bases). The V and J ends lost 4 bases and 1 base respectively, with 17 bases between them. Per germline, CDR1 LGHNA and CDR2 YNFKEQ. This CDR3 is built from 17 residues. The CDR3 DNA reads TGTGCCAGCAGCCTAACCTCCGGGGATGGGGCCAAAAACATTCAGTACTTC. Protein: CASSLTSGDGAKNIQYF.

In this sample, this clonotype turned up a few times. The rearrangement joins TRBV7-3 to TRBJ1-2; D gene ambiguous. V lost 2 bases and J lost 7, with 11 bases in between. The CDR3 loop spans 13 amino acids. Germline V CDR1 and CDR2: SGHTA, FQGTGA. The chain's CDR3 is CASSLLGTAGYTF. In DNA, the CDR3 is TGTGCCAGCAGCTTATTAGGAACGGCTGGCTACACCTTC.

The table lists this clonotype with a few counts. The chain links TRBV12-5 to TRBJ2-1; D is possibly TRBD1 or TRBD2 (6 bases each). The CDR3 extends over 16 amino acids. V was pared by 2 bases and J by 5 bases, with 16 bases between. Per germline, CDR1 LGHNT and CDR2 FRNRAP. The CDR3 bases are TGTGCTAGTGGTTTGACAAGGCTAGGGGGGAACAATGAGCAGTTCTTC. Translated: CASGLTRLGGNNEQFF.

This clonotype was counted only a few times. The chain couples TRBV5-1 to TRBJ2-3, with a possible D match to TRBD2 (5 bases). The V and J ends lost 2 bases and 4 bases respectively, with 8 bases between them. Per germline, CDR1 SGHRS and CDR2 YFSETQ. The CDR3 runs to 13 residues. The chain's CDR3 is CASSFGESDTQYF. DNA of the CDR3: TGCGCCAGCAGCTTCGGGGAGTCAGATACGCAGTATTTT.

In its sample, this clonotype was seen a few times. This chain joins TRBV7-3 and TRBJ2-1; no reliable D call. Germline V gene lookup returns CDR1 SGHTA and CDR2 FQGTGA. Trimming cost V 1 base and J 5 bases, with 15 bases left between them. The CDR3 runs to 16 residues. The CDR3 region is CASSLSTAFSNNEQFF. The CDR3 region has the DNA TGTGCCAGCAGCTTAAGTACAGCCTTCTCTAACAATGAGCAGTTCTTC.

The chain combines TRBV6-2 or TRBV6-3 with TRBJ2-1; 8 bases agree with TRBD2. The CDR3 consists of 18 residues. V dropped 2 bases and J dropped 4; count of bases not matched to a gene: 13. The germline V gene encodes CDR1 MNHEY and CDR2 SVGEGT. The CDR3 bases are TGTGCCAGCAGTTACATGGGACTAGTCCAACCAAGTTACAATGAGCAGTTCTTC. Protein product: CASSYMGLVQPSYNEQFF.

The rearrangement links TRBV5-1 to TRBJ2-3; D may be TRBD1 or TRBD2 (5 bases each). V was pared by 2 bases and J by 2 bases, with 9 bases between. The germline V gene encodes CDR1 SGHRS and CDR2 YFSETQ. CDR3 size: 14 residues. The CDR3 coding sequence is TGCGCCAGCAGCTTAGGGGACCTCACAGATACGCAGTATTTT. Amino acid sequence: CASSLGDLTDTQYF.

V usage is TRBV6-1 and J usage is TRBJ2-1; weak D call: TRBD1 (5 bases). This CDR3 is built from 14 residues. Germline V lookup: CDR1 MNHNS, CDR2 SASEGT. Trimming took 4 bases from V and 0 from J, leaving 7 bases between them. The CDR3 bases are TGTGCCAGCAGTGGTACAGGCTCCTACAATGAGCAGTTCTTC. Encoded protein: CASSGTGSYNEQFF.

In this sample, this clonotype turned up a few times. The CDR3 is CASSSLRGEFF. As DNA, the CDR3 is TGTGCCAGCAGCTCCCTCAGGGGGGAGTTCTTC. The chain employs TRBV12-3 or TRBV12-4 and TRBJ2-1; D might be TRBD1 (7 bases). CDR3 length: 11 amino acids. V gave up 6 bases and J gave up 14 bases, with 14 bases separating them.